This T cell receptor (beta chain) appears in the sequencing data of a study of cytomegalovirus exposure and HLA in healthy donors. The PCR was carried out with 60 Vbeta primers and 13 Jbeta primers. Clones were sequenced by immunoSEQ multiplex PCR, and TCRdb holds only the in-frame ones, with some missing. The data show under 200,000 clones, approximately 71% seen once. V gave up 5 bases and J gave up 4 bases; unmatched junction bases: 10. This CDR3 has 16 residues. Germline CDR1 is KGHSH and CDR2 is LQKENI. This TCR came from a male donor in good health and CMV-seronegative. V gene TRBV18 combines with J gene TRBJ2-7, with 11 nucleotides matching TRBD1. The sequenced material came from PBMCs. The chain's CDR3 is CASSFRTGGAGYEQYF. The DNA of the CDR3 is TGTGCCAGCTCATTTCGGACAGGGGGCGCGGGATACGAGCAGTACTTC.